This T cell receptor (beta chain) was captured by sequencing in a study of T cell responses to AZD1222 COVID-19 vaccine. Sequencing used immunoSEQ multiplex PCR; TCRdb keeps in-frame clones, though not all of them. The table includes 120,000 or so clones, around 90% detected once. General study findings and limits: Baseline seropositivity characterized only six AZD1222 recipients.

CDR3 length: 15 residues. Germline lookup yields CDR1 MNHEY and CDR2 SMNVEV (reference sequence). Trimming cost V 6 bases and J 0 bases, with 14 bases left between them. This clone was counted a single time. As yet, its antigen is unknown. The V gene is TRBV27, the J gene TRBJ1-2; D is uncertain. This sequence originates from an adult in good health. The specimen was peripheral blood, collected on day 0 of MenACWY control vaccination. CDR3: CASSLEGTANYGYTF. In nucleotides, the CDR3 is TGTGCCAGCAGCTTGGAGGGTACAGCTAACTATGGCTACACCTTC.